The clone carrying this T cell receptor beta chain appeared many times. What it binds is not known. The sample is drawn from a study of T cells in Graves' hyperthyroidism and ophthalmopathy. Study observations and caveats: Ophthalmopathy was model-predicted a median 6.5 months pre-onset.

Researchers took RNA transcripts and amplified the TCR beta CDR3 regions from them. Using the HTBI primer set, a first-round RT-PCR was run on the TCR CDR3. Via MiXCR, TCRdb re-called the multiplex PCR reads, giving one row per CDR3 protein. The table shows 300,000 to 350,000 distinct CDR3 sequences, with around a sixth occurring only once. There are 14 residues in the CDR3. V was pared by 0 bases and J by 0 bases, with 8 bases between. Looked up from germline, CDR1 is DFQATT and CDR2 is SNEGSKA (reference sequence). Sequencing used blood. V usage is TRBV20-1 and J usage is TRBJ1-2, with D unclear. The receptor was derived from a woman in her thirties or forties with Graves' ophthalmopathy. The CDR3 here is CSARDGHTNYGYTF. The DNA of the CDR3 is TGCAGTGCTAGAGACGGGCACACTAACTATGGCTACACCTTC.